The clone carrying this TCR beta chain was detected a few times. No antigen is known for it. This sample was taken from a study of T cell repertoires in cytomegalovirus infection. Study-wide points: Of the TCR beta families, the public ones yielded a cumulative frequency that identified carriers of CMV plus the relevant HLA.

TCRdb redid the calling of the reads with MiXCR, one entry per CDR3 protein. The data show 110,000 or so distinct CDR3 sequences, 25% to 30% seen once. The sample here was CD8+ T cells from cultured PBMCs, taken from culture after CMV antigen stimulation. The sequence was obtained from a human donor in good health (CMV status not recorded). Some clones in this sample may be carry-over from other donors' samples.

CDR3 loop: CASSQDVTDEKLFF. In DNA form, the CDR3 reads TGTGCCAGCTCACAGGACGTTACGGATGAAAAACTGTTTTTT. V usage is TRBV18 and J usage is TRBJ1-4, with D uncertain. V dropped 4 bases and J dropped 6 bases, with 12 bases sitting between them. The germline CDR1 and CDR2 sequences are KGHSH and LQKENI. The CDR3 has 14 residues.